The clone carrying this TCR beta chain showed up many times. This sample was taken from a study of regulatory T cells in long-lasting Graves disease. For TCR beta, libraries came from iRepertoire HTBI primers and Arm-PCR of CDR3 regions. TCRdb re-called the multiplex PCR reads with MiXCR, one entry per CDR3 protein. The sample records 400,000 to 450,000 distinct CDR3 sequences, under 15% being singletons. Time point given: newly diagnosed GD, antithyroid drugs for less than 3 months. The TCR library was made from RNA extracted from PBMCs. The length of the CDR3 is 15 residues. Germline CDR1 reads MNHEY; CDR2 reads SVGAGI. Trimming shortened V by 2 bases and J by 0 bases, and 10 bases separated the two germline ends. The same specimen was also included in a second study, on T cells in Graves' hyperthyroidism and ophthalmopathy.

Sequencing used peripheral blood mononuclear cells (PBMCs), obtained at new diagnosis, from a patient treated with antithyroid drugs. The V and J genes are TRBV6-5 and TRBJ1-1; D remains ambiguous. This clonotype originated in a woman aged 25 to 39 with Graves disease. Written as DNA, the CDR3 is TGTGCCAGCAGTTACGCCGACACACTGAACACTGAAGCTTTCTTT. This sequence encodes CASSYADTLNTEAFF.